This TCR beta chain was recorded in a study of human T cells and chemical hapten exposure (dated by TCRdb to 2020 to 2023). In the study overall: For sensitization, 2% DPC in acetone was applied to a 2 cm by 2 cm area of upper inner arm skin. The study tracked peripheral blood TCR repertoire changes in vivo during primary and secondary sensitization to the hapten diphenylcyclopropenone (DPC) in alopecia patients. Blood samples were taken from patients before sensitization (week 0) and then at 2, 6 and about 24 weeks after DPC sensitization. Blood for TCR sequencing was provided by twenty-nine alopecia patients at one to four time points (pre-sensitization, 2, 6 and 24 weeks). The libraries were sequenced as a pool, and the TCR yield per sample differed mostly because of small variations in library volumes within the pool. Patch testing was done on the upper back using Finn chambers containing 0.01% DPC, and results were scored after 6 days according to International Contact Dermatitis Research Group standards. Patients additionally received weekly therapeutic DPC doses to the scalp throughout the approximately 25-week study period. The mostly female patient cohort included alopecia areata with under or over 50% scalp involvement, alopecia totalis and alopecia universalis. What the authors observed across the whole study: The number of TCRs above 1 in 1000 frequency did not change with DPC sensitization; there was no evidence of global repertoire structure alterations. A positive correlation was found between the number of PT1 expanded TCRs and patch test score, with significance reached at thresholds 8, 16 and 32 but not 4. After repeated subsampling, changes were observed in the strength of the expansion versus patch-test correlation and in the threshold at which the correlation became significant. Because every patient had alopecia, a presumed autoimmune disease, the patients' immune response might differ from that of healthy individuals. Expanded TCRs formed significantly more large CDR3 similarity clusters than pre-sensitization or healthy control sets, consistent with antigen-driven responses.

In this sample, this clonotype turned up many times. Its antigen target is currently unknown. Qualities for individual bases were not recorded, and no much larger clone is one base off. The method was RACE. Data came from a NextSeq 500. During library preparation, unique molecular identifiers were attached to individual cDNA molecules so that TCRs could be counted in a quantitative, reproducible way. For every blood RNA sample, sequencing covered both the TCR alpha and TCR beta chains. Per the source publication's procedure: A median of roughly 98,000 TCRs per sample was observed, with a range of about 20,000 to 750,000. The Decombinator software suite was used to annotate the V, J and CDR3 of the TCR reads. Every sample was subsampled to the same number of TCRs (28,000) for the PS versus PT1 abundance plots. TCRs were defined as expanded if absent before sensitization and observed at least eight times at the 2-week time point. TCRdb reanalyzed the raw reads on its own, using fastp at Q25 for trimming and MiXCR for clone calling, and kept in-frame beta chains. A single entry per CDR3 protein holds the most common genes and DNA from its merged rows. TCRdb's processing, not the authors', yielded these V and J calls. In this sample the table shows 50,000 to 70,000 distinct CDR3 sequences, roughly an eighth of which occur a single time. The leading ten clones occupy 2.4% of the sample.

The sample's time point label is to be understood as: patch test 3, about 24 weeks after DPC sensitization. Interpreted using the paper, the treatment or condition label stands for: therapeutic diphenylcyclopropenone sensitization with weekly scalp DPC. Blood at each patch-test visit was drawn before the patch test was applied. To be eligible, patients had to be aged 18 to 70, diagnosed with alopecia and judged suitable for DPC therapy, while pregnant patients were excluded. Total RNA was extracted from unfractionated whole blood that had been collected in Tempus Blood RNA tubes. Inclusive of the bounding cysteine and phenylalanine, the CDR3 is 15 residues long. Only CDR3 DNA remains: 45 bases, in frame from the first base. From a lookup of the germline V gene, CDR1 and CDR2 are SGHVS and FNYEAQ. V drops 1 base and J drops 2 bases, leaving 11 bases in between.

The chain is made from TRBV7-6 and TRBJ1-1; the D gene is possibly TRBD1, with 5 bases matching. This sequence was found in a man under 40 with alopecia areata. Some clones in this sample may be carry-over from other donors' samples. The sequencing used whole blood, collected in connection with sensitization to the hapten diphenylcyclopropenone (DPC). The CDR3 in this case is CASSLGTGGNTEAFF. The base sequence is TGTGCCAGCAGCTTAGGCACAGGAGGTAACACTGAAGCTTTCTTT.